The rows below give T cell receptor beta chains drawn from one sample of a study of blood T cell repertoires in COVID-19. TCRdb's copy holds only in-frame clones and misses some; the assay was immunoSEQ multiplex PCR. The sample includes about 91,000 clones, around 88% of them seen just once. The sample consisted of peripheral blood. The receptors derive from a woman in her 70s with acute or convalescent COVID-19. CDR3s include the opening cysteine and the closing phenylalanine or tryptophan. A D gene is named only where the DNA matches it firmly. Not every row has a clone size; where given, it reads once, few, many or a size class.

V,J,D,size,DNA,CDR3
TRBV20-1,TRBJ2-5,TRBD2,-,TGCAGTGCTAGTAGCGGGAGGGCCCGGGTAGTAGAGACCCAGTACTTC,CSASSGRARVVETQYF
TRBV5-1,TRBJ1-2,-,once,TGCGCCAGCAGCCCAAGGGCCGGGCAGGGAAAGTATGGCTACACCTTC,CASSPRAGQGKYGYTF
TRBV13,TRBJ1-2,-,-,TGTGCCAGCAGTGGGAGGGTGAACTATGGCTACACCTTC,CASSGRVNYGYTF
TRBV27,TRBJ2-1,TRBD2,-,TGTGCCAGCAGTTTGATTAGCGGGAGTATTGAGCAGTTCTTC,CASSLISGSIEQFF
TRBV28,TRBJ1-1,-,-,TGTGCCAGCAGGACCTCAGGGGCGGGTAGCACTGAAGCTTTCTTT,CASRTSGAGSTEAFF
TRBV29-1,TRBJ2-1,-,-,TGCAGCGTTAGAGCCCGTTCCTACAATGAGCAGTTCTTC,CSVRARSYNEQFF
TRBV9,TRBJ2-2,-,-,TGTGCCAGCAGCGTAGCACAGACCGCCGGGGAGCTGTTTTTT,CASSVAQTAGELFF
TRBV5-4,TRBJ2-5,-,-,TGTGCCAGCAGCCCGGGACTCGCCCAAGAGACCCAGTACTTC,CASSPGLAQETQYF
TRBV6-5,TRBJ1-2,-,-,TGTGCCAGCAGTTACCAGCCGGAACGGGGCTATGGCTACACCTTC,CASSYQPERGYGYTF
TRBV27,TRBJ2-1,TRBD2,few,TGTGCCAGCAGTTTAGGGGACTACCCCTACAATGAGCAGTTCTTC,CASSLGDYPYNEQFF
TRBV5-4,TRBJ2-5,-,-,TGTGCCAGCAGCTCCCTCGACTTAGAGACCCAGTACTTC,CASSSLDLETQYF
TRBV5-1,TRBJ2-2,TRBD1,-,TGCGCCAGCAGCTTGGGAGGGACAGGGCGCACCGGGGAGCTGTTTTTT,CASSLGGTGRTGELFF
TRBV7-8,TRBJ2-1,-,once,TGTGCCAGCAGCTTAGTGGGGCTCCACAATGAGCAGTTCTTC,CASSLVGLHNEQFF
TRBV18,TRBJ2-5,-,-,TGTGCCAGCTCACTTCTCAGGGAAGAGACCCAGTACTTC,CASSLLREETQYF
TRBV11-2,TRBJ2-3,TRBD2,-,TGTGCCAGCAGCCGACCTAGCGGGAGGCGCACAGATACGCAGTATTTT,CASSRPSGRRTDTQYF
TRBV5-1,TRBJ2-1,TRBD1,once,TGCGCCAGCAGCCCGGGACAGGTACACAATGAGCAGTTCTTC,CASSPGQVHNEQFF
TRBV5-8,TRBJ2-7,-,once,TGTGCCAGCAGCTTGTACATTACCTACGAGCAGTACTTC,CASSLYITYEQYF
TRBV6-5,TRBJ1-6,TRBD1,-,TGTGCCAGCAGTTACGTCAGGGGGAATTCACCCCTCCACTTT,CASSYVRGNSPLHF
TRBV5-1,TRBJ2-7,TRBD2,-,TGCGCCAGCAGCTTGGGAGGACTAGCGGGGTACGAGCAGTACTTC,CASSLGGLAGYEQYF
TRBV18,TRBJ1-2,-,-,TGTGCCAGCTCACAGGGGCCGTTGGACTATGGCTACACCTTC,CASSQGPLDYGYTF
TRBV6-1,TRBJ2-7,-,few,TGTGCCAGCAGTGAAGGGACTCCCTTGGAGCAGTACTTC,CASSEGTPLEQYF
TRBV7-9,TRBJ2-7,-,-,TGTGCCAGCAGCTTAGGGGCCTGGGACGAGCAGTACTTC,CASSLGAWDEQYF
TRBV19,TRBJ2-1,TRBD2,-,TGTGCCAGTAGCATACTGGCGGGAGACAGTGAGCAGTTCTTC,CASSILAGDSEQFF
TRBV9,TRBJ2-7,TRBD1,-,TGTGCCAGCAGCGTAGGACAGGGGGGGACCTACGAGCAGTACTTC,CASSVGQGGTYEQYF
TRBV2,TRBJ1-2,TRBD1,-,TGTGCCAGCAGGGGACAGGTGGTAAACTATGGCTACACCTTC,CASRGQVVNYGYTF
TRBV2,TRBJ1-2,TRBD1,-,TGTGCCAGCAGCCGACAGGGTCGAGATGGCTACACCTTC,CASSRQGRDGYTF
TRBV15,TRBJ2-7,-,-,TGTGCCACCAGCAGAGTTCGGGGGGCGACCTACGAGCAGTACTTC,CATSRVRGATYEQYF
TRBV24-1,TRBJ1-5,-,-,TGTGCCACCAGTGATTGGACTACAAATCAGCCCCAGCATTTT,CATSDWTTNQPQHF
TRBV6-5,TRBJ2-7,TRBD2,few,TGTGCCAGCAGTCTTAGCGGGAGCTCCTACGAGCAGTACTTC,CASSLSGSSYEQYF
TRBV19,TRBJ2-2,-,-,TGTGCCAGTAGTATCGTCACAGGAGCGAACACCGGGGAGCTGTTTTTT,CASSIVTGANTGELFF
TRBV5-6,TRBJ2-3,-,-,TGTGCCAGCAGCTCGCGGTCCATTACAGATACGCAGTATTTT,CASSSRSITDTQYF
TRBV15,TRBJ2-2,TRBD2,few,TGTGCCACCAGCAGAGTGAGGGCGGGAGGCCCCAACACCGGGGAGCTGTTTTTT,CATSRVRAGGPNTGELFF
TRBV27,TRBJ2-4,-,-,TGTGCCAGCAGTTTGGGGGCTATGGGAAACATTCAGTACTTC,CASSLGAMGNIQYF
TRBV24-1,TRBJ2-3,-,-,TGTGCCACCAGTGACACTACCGGCTTCACAGATACGCAGTATTTT,CATSDTTGFTDTQYF
TRBV5-1,TRBJ1-1,-,-,TGCGCCAGCAGCGCGATCGTGGGGGGGAACACTGAAGCTTTCTTT,CASSAIVGGNTEAFF
TRBV9,TRBJ2-2,-,-,TGTGCCAGCAGCGGCGGACAGCTGTTGGATGTTTCCGGGGAGCTGTTTTTT,CASSGGQLLDVSGELFF
TRBV7-8,TRBJ1-1,-,-,TGTGCCAGCAGCTTACCCGGGGGCACTGAAGCTTTCTTT,CASSLPGGTEAFF
TRBV6-1,TRBJ2-5,-,few,TGTGCCAGCAGTGATAGGGGTCGCGGAGAGACCCAGTACTTC,CASSDRGRGETQYF
TRBV30,TRBJ2-1,TRBD2,-,TGTGCCTGGAGTGTAACTAGCGTCAATGAGCAGTTCTTC,CAWSVTSVNEQFF
TRBV5-5,TRBJ2-3,-,-,TGTGCCAGCAGCTTGAGATGGCAGGCCACAGATACGCAGTATTTT,CASSLRWQATDTQYF
TRBV5-1,TRBJ2-7,-,-,TGCGCCAGCAGCTCGTACAGGGTTCCCTACGAGCAGTACTTC,CASSSYRVPYEQYF
TRBV7-9,TRBJ2-7,-,few,TGTGCCAGCAGCTTAGGGCTTTCCTACGAGCAGTACTTC,CASSLGLSYEQYF
TRBV5-4,TRBJ2-5,TRBD1,-,TGTGCCAGCAGCGAAGACAGGGTCAGGCAAGAGACCCAGTACTTC,CASSEDRVRQETQYF
TRBV7-9,TRBJ2-5,TRBD1,-,TGTGCCAGCAGCTCTACAGGGGAGTGGGAGACCCAGTACTTC,CASSSTGEWETQYF
TRBV28,TRBJ2-7,-,-,TGTGCCAGCAGTTTTTCCCTAGCAAAGCCTTCCGAGCAGTACTTC,CASSFSLAKPSEQYF
TRBV7-3,TRBJ2-5,-,-,TGTGCCAGCAGCCCCGGGGCGGGGAGGTTTGTAGAGACCCAGTACTTC,CASSPGAGRFVETQYF
TRBV11-3,TRBJ2-1,TRBD2,once,TGTGCCAGCAGCCCAGCGGGAGGGCCCTACAATGAGCAGTTCTTC,CASSPAGGPYNEQFF
TRBV5-4,TRBJ2-7,TRBD2,-,TGTGCCAGCAGCTCAAGCGGGGGAAACTCCTACGAGCAGTACTTC,CASSSSGGNSYEQYF
TRBV15,TRBJ1-4,-,-,TGTGCCACCAGCAGGGGGGGGAAAGGGAAGGGTGAAAAACTGTTTTTT,CATSRGGKGKGEKLFF
TRBV5-1,TRBJ1-3,-,-,TGCGCCAGCAAGATGGACAGCTCTGGAAACACCATATATTTT,CASKMDSSGNTIYF
TRBV30,TRBJ2-7,TRBD1,-,TGTGCCTGGAGTGTTGACAGGGCCTACGAGCAGTACTTC,CAWSVDRAYEQYF
TRBV5-5,TRBJ2-3,TRBD2,-,TGTGCCAGCAGCCCGATACTAGCGTTTCGGACAGATACGCAGTATTTT,CASSPILAFRTDTQYF
TRBV9,TRBJ1-2,-,-,TGTGCCAGCAGCGAGGAGGGATATGGCTACACCTTC,CASSEEGYGYTF
TRBV19,TRBJ2-1,-,-,TGTGCCAGTAGTATAGTCGCACAGGACTACTACAATGAGCAGTTCTTC,CASSIVAQDYYNEQFF